A selection of T cell receptor beta chains follows, all from one sample in a study of T-cell memory formation after mild COVID-19. TCRdb re-called the 5' RACE reads through MiXCR, storing one row per CDR3 protein. The data show under 350,000 distinct CDR3 sequences, 15% to 20% seen once. The specimen sequenced was PBMCs or a T cell subset sorted from them (not recorded which). The source is a man aged 18 to 29 who had mild COVID-19 (a few samples of this study predate the infection). Cell type and time point are not known. Both conserved end residues are part of each CDR3. The D gene is left open where the match is weak. The size of a clone is reported for some rows only, either as once, few or many, or as a class for expanded clones.

v_call: TRBV6-5; clone_size: -; j_call: TRBJ1-4; d_call: -; cdr3_aa: CASSYSNGREKLFF; cdr3_nt: TGTGCCAGCAGTTACTCGAATGGGCGTGAAAAACTGTTTTTT
v_call: TRBV20-1; clone_size: many; j_call: TRBJ2-5; d_call: -; cdr3_aa: CSADHRDTSETQYF; cdr3_nt: TGCAGTGCTGATCACCGGGACACCTCGGAGACCCAGTACTTC
v_call: TRBV20-1; clone_size: -; j_call: TRBJ1-6; d_call: -; cdr3_aa: CSASGRTYNSPLHF; cdr3_nt: TGCAGTGCTTCAGGACGGACCTATAATTCACCCCTCCACTTT
v_call: TRBV25-1; clone_size: -; j_call: TRBJ2-1; d_call: TRBD1; cdr3_aa: CASSESPRTGSSYNEQFF; cdr3_nt: TGTGCCAGCAGTGAATCCCCCCGGACAGGGAGCTCCTACAATGAGCAGTTCTTC
v_call: TRBV6-2/TRBV6-3; clone_size: -; j_call: TRBJ2-5; d_call: -; cdr3_aa: CASSYGGFQETQYF; cdr3_nt: TGTGCCAGCAGTTACGGGGGCTTTCAAGAGACCCAGTACTTC
v_call: TRBV11-2; clone_size: -; j_call: TRBJ2-1; d_call: TRBD1; cdr3_aa: CASNRGANEQFF; cdr3_nt: TGTGCCAGCAACAGGGGTGCGAATGAGCAGTTCTTC
v_call: TRBV9; clone_size: -; j_call: TRBJ2-1; d_call: TRBD1; cdr3_aa: CASSEGTAYNEQFF; cdr3_nt: TGTGCCAGCAGCGAGGGGACAGCCTACAATGAGCAGTTCTTC
v_call: TRBV10-3; clone_size: few; j_call: TRBJ2-3; d_call: -; cdr3_aa: CAISGVAADTQYF; cdr3_nt: TGTGCCATCAGTGGGGTGGCTGCAGATACGCAGTATTTT
v_call: TRBV12-3/TRBV12-4; clone_size: -; j_call: TRBJ2-7; d_call: TRBD2; cdr3_aa: CASRNGLAVSYEQYF; cdr3_nt: TGTGCCAGCAGGAACGGACTAGCGGTCTCCTACGAGCAGTACTTC
v_call: TRBV9; clone_size: -; j_call: TRBJ2-3; d_call: -; cdr3_aa: CASSVEGKRTDTQYF; cdr3_nt: TGTGCCAGCAGCGTAGAAGGGAAACGCACAGATACGCAGTATTTT
v_call: TRBV7-3; clone_size: -; j_call: TRBJ2-3; d_call: -; cdr3_aa: CASSLSGDTQYF; cdr3_nt: TGTGCCAGCAGCCTAAGTGGAGATACGCAGTATTTT
v_call: TRBV29-1; clone_size: few; j_call: TRBJ1-5; d_call: -; cdr3_aa: CSVVGGENQPQHF; cdr3_nt: TGCAGCGTTGTTGGGGGGGAAAATCAGCCCCAGCATTTT
v_call: TRBV20-1; clone_size: few; j_call: TRBJ2-7; d_call: TRBD2; cdr3_aa: CSARVGGREQYF; cdr3_nt: TGCAGTGCTAGAGTGGGAGGGCGCGAGCAGTACTTC
v_call: TRBV19; clone_size: -; j_call: TRBJ2-7; d_call: TRBD2; cdr3_aa: CASSTWEGNHEQYF; cdr3_nt: TGTGCCAGTAGTACTTGGGAGGGGAACCACGAGCAGTACTTC
v_call: TRBV7-9; clone_size: -; j_call: TRBJ2-1; d_call: -; cdr3_aa: CARSLATGYVAEQFF; cdr3_nt: TGTGCCAGAAGCTTAGCGACCGGTTACGTCGCTGAGCAGTTCTTC
v_call: TRBV4-3; clone_size: few; j_call: TRBJ1-1; d_call: -; cdr3_aa: CASSQGGRVSNTEAFF; cdr3_nt: TGCGCCAGCAGCCAGGGGGGGAGAGTATCGAACACTGAAGCTTTCTTT
v_call: TRBV5-1; clone_size: -; j_call: TRBJ2-3; d_call: -; cdr3_aa: CASSLNLAEDTQYF; cdr3_nt: TGCGCCAGCAGCTTAAACCTAGCTGAAGATACGCAGTATTTT
v_call: TRBV6-5; clone_size: -; j_call: TRBJ1-5; d_call: -; cdr3_aa: CASSYRGSNQPQHF; cdr3_nt: TGTGCCAGCAGTTATCGGGGAAGCAATCAGCCCCAGCATTTT
v_call: TRBV4-1; clone_size: -; j_call: TRBJ2-1; d_call: -; cdr3_aa: CASSHSDLEYYNEQFF; cdr3_nt: TGCGCCAGCAGCCACTCAGACTTAGAGTACTACAATGAGCAGTTCTTC
v_call: TRBV7-8; clone_size: -; j_call: TRBJ1-6; d_call: TRBD1; cdr3_aa: CASSLGDRPRYNSPLHF; cdr3_nt: TGTGCCAGCAGCTTAGGGGACAGGCCCCGATATAATTCACCCCTCCACTTT
v_call: TRBV5-1; clone_size: few; j_call: TRBJ2-5; d_call: -; cdr3_aa: CASSLETGTQETQYF; cdr3_nt: TGCGCCAGCAGCTTGGAAACCGGGACGCAAGAGACCCAGTACTTC
v_call: TRBV15; clone_size: -; j_call: TRBJ2-1; d_call: -; cdr3_aa: CATSRLKGISYNEQFF; cdr3_nt: TGTGCCACCAGCAGACTAAAGGGTATCTCCTACAATGAGCAGTTCTTC
v_call: TRBV19; clone_size: few; j_call: TRBJ2-4; d_call: TRBD1; cdr3_aa: CASSPLPGQINIQYF; cdr3_nt: TGTGCCAGTAGTCCGCTCCCGGGACAGATAAACATTCAGTACTTC
v_call: TRBV7-7; clone_size: -; j_call: TRBJ2-2; d_call: -; cdr3_aa: CASSLDRSTGELFF; cdr3_nt: TGTGCCAGCAGCTTGGACAGAAGCACCGGGGAGCTGTTTTTT
v_call: TRBV7-6; clone_size: -; j_call: TRBJ2-5; d_call: TRBD2; cdr3_aa: CASSSYGRTSGVGMETQYF; cdr3_nt: TGTGCCAGCAGCTCCTACGGACGGACTAGCGGGGTAGGCATGGAGACCCAGTACTTC
v_call: TRBV20-1; clone_size: few; j_call: TRBJ2-5; d_call: TRBD2; cdr3_aa: CSARRGEETQYF; cdr3_nt: TGCAGTGCTAGGCGGGGGGAGGAGACCCAGTACTTC
v_call: TRBV3-1; clone_size: few; j_call: TRBJ2-3; d_call: TRBD2; cdr3_aa: CASSRTAGGQTDTQYF; cdr3_nt: TGTGCCAGCAGCCGTACAGCGGGGGGGCAGACAGATACGCAGTATTTT
v_call: TRBV5-1; clone_size: few; j_call: TRBJ2-2; d_call: -; cdr3_aa: CASSLAGPPGLANTGELFF; cdr3_nt: TGCGCCAGCAGCTTGGCTGGCCCTCCGGGGCTCGCGAACACCGGGGAGCTGTTTTTT
v_call: TRBV11-2; clone_size: few; j_call: TRBJ2-5; d_call: TRBD1; cdr3_aa: CASSGDRTQETQYF; cdr3_nt: TGTGCCAGCAGCGGGGACAGGACTCAAGAGACCCAGTACTTC